This TCR beta chain comes out of a study of T cell responses to AZD1222 COVID-19 vaccine. Study-level background: Pooling covered second doses at about 4 or about 12 weeks.

The table came from immunoSEQ multiplex PCR; TCRdb's copy has only in-frame clones and leaves some out. The repertoire holds roughly 99,000 clones, roughly 90% seen once, with under 7% in the top ten. A note on this clone: Its specificity is not known.

Study findings and constraints: Clonal diversity may have been underestimated, and the donors were mostly white British, with more females than males. Two AZD1222 doses significantly raised spike-specific TCR breadth and depth over controls. Nearly half of the spike-specific TCRs reportedly recognize variant regions that carry no mutations.

V gave up 4 bases and J gave up 7 bases, with 17 bases separating them. The CDR3 runs 15 residues. Germline-derived CDR1 and CDR2 are SGHNT and YENEEA. This material consisted of peripheral blood, taken on day 0 of AZD1222 vaccination. The receptor was isolated from an adult in good health. V usage is TRBV11-3 and J usage is TRBJ2-1, with a weak D call TRBD2 (6 bases). The CDR3 nucleotides read TGTGCCAGCAGCTCTGAGTTTGGACTAAAAAATGAGCAGTTCTTC. It is translated as CASSSEFGLKNEQFF.